The sequence of this TCR beta chain was determined in a study of blood T cell repertoires in COVID-19. Overall study context: The United States, Italy and Spain supplied acute and convalescent COVID-19 samples. PBMCs, B-cell-depleted T cells, or T cells were the source of the cDNA or gDNA that made up the material.

Here immunoSEQ multiplex PCR was the method, and the copy in TCRdb shows in-frame clones only, minus some. The sample holds some 95,000 clones, about 81% seen once. Sequencing was performed on peripheral blood. The sequence came from a man aged 65 to 85 with acute or convalescent COVID-19.

The chain's CDR3 is CASSQGRTSGAHNEQFF. DNA for the CDR3: TGTGCCAGCAGCCAGGGGAGGACTAGCGGTGCCCACAATGAGCAGTTCTTC. The V call is TRBV7-2, the J call TRBJ2-1, with TRBD2 matching over 10 bases. This CDR3 spans 17 amino acids. The junction had 12 bases not matched to a gene; V was cut back by 5 bases and J by 5 bases. Per germline, CDR1 SGHTA and CDR2 FQGNSA.